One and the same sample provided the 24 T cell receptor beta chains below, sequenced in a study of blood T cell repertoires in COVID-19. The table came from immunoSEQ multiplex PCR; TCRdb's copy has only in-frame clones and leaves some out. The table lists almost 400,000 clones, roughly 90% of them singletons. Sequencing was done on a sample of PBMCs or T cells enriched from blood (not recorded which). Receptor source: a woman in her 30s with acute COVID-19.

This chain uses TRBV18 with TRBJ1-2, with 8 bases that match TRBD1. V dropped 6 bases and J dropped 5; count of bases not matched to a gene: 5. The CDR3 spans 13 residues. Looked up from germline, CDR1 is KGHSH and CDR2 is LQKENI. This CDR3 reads CASSEDRAYGYTF. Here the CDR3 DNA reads TGTGCCAGCTCCGAGGACAGGGCGTATGGCTACACCTTC.

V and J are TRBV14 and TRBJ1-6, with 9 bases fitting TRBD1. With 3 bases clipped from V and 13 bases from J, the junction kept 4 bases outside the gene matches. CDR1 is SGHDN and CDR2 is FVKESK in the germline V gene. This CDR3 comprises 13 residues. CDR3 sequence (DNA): TGTGCCAGCAGCCAGGACAGGGGAAGTCCCCTCCACTTT. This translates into CASSQDRGSPLHF.

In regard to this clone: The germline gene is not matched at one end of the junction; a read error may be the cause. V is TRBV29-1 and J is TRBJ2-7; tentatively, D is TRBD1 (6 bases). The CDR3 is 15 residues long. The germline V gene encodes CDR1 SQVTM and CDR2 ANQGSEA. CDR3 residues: CSVVPMDSTTYDQYF. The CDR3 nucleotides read TGCAGCGTTGTCCCGATGGACAGTACCACCTACGATCAGTACTTC.

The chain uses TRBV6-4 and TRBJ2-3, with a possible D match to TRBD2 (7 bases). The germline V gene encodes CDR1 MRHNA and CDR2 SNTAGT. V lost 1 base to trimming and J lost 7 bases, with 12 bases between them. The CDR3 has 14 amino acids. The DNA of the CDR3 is TGTGCCAGCAGTGACTACGGGGGGCTAAATACGCAGTATTTT. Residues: CASSDYGGLNTQYF.

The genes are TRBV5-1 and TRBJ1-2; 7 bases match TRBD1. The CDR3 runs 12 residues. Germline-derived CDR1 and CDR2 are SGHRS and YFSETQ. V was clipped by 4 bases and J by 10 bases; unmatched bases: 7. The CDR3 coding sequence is TGCGCCAGCAGCACCTGGGACAGAGACTACACCTTC. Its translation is CASSTWDRDYTF.

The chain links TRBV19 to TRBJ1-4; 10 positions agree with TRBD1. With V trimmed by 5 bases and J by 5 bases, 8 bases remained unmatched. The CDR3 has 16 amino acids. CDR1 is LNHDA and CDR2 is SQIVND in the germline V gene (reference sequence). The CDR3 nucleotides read TGTGCCAGTAGTCTCATATCGGGACAGGGGAATGAAAAACTGTTTTTT. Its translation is CASSLISGQGNEKLFF. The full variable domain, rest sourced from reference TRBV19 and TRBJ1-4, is DGGITQSPKYLFRKEGQNVTLSCEQNLNHDAMYWYRQDPGQGLRLIYYSQIVNDFQKGDIAEGYSVSREKKESFPLTVTSAQKNPTAFYLCASSLISGQGNEKLFFGSGTQLSVL.

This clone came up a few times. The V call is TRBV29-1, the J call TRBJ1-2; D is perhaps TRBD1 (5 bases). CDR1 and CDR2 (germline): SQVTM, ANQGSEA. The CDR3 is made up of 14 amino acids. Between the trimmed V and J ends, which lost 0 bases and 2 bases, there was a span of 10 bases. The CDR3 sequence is CSVEEGGDNYGYTF. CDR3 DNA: TGCAGCGTTGAAGAGGGGGGGGACAACTATGGCTACACCTTC.

CDR3 residues: CASSQALAGDRNYNSPLHF. The CDR3, as DNA: TGTGCCAGCAGCCAAGCGTTGGCGGGGGACCGGAACTATAATTCACCCCTCCACTTT. The V call is TRBV14, the J call TRBJ1-6; tentatively, D is TRBD1 (5 bases). The CDR3 covers 19 residues. With 1 base removed from V and 3 bases from J, the gap between germline ends came to 19 bases. Germline CDR1 and CDR2: SGHDN and FVKESK.

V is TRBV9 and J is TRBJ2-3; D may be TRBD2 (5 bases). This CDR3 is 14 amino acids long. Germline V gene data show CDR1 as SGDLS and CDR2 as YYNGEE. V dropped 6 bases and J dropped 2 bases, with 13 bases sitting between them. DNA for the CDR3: TGTGCCAGCACCCGGGAAGGGTCCACAGATACGCAGTATTTT. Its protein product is CASTREGSTDTQYF.

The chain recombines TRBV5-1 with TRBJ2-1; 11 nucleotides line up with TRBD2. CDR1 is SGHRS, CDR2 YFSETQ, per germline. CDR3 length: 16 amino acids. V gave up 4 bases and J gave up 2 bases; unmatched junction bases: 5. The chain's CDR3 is CASSVELAGAYNEQFF. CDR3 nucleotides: TGCGCCAGCAGCGTAGAACTAGCGGGGGCCTACAATGAGCAGTTCTTC.

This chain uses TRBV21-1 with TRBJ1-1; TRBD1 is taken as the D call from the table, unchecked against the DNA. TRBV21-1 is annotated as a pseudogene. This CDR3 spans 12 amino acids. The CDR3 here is CASPPQGAGAFF. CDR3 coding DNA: TGTGCCAGCCCCCCACAGGGGGCAGGAGCTTTCTTT.

The chain's CDR3 is CASSLATGSGNTIYF. The CDR3 DNA follows: TGTGCCAGCAGCTTAGCGACAGGGTCTGGAAACACCATATATTTT. The V call is TRBV7-2, the J call TRBJ1-3; 7 nucleotides agree with TRBD1. The germline gives CDR1 SGHTA, CDR2 FQGNSA. The CDR3 has 15 residues. V lost 0 bases and J lost 1; bases outside the gene matches: 0.

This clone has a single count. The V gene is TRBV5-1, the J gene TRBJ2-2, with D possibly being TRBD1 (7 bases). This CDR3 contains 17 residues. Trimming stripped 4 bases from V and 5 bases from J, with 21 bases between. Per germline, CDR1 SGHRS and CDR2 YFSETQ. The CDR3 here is CASSISTQGGGTGELFF. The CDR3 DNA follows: TGCGCCAGCAGCATTTCCACCCAGGGGGGAGGAACCGGGGAGCTGTTTTTT.

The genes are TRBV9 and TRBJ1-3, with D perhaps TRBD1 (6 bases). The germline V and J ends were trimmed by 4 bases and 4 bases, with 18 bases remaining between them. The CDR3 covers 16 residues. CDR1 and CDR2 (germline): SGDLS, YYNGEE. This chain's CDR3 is CASSPRTGTNGNTIYF. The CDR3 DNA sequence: TGTGCCAGCAGCCCCCGTACAGGGACGAACGGAAACACCATATATTTT.

CDR3: CASSPAGNEKLFF. The CDR3 region has the DNA TGTGCCAGCAGTCCCGCCGGGAATGAAAAACTGTTTTTT. The chain recombines TRBV28 with TRBJ1-4; D is ambiguous. Trimming removed 5 bases from V and 5 bases from J, with 9 bases in between. Germline CDR1 and CDR2: MDHEN and SYDVKM. This CDR3 is built from 13 residues.

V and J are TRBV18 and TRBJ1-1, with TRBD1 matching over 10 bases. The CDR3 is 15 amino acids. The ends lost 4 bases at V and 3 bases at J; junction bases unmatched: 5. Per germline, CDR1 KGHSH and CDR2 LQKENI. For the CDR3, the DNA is TGTGCCAGCTCACAGGGACAGGGGAGGGACACTGAAGCTTTCTTT. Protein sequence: CASSQGQGRDTEAFF.

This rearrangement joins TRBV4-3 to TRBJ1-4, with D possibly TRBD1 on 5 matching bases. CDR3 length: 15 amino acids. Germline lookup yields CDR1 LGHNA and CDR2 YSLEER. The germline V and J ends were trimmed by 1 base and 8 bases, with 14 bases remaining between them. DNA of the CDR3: TGCGCCAGCAGCCAAGGGAAGGGGAGGGAGGAAAAACTGTTTTTT. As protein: CASSQGKGREEKLFF.

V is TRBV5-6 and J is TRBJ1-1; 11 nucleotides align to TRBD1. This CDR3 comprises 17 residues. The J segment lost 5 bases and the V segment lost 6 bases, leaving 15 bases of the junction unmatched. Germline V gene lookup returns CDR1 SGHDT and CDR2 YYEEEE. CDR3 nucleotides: TGTGCCAGCACCCTGGACAGGGGGCCTCTTGTGAGAACTGAAGCTTTCTTT. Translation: CASTLDRGPLVRTEAFF.

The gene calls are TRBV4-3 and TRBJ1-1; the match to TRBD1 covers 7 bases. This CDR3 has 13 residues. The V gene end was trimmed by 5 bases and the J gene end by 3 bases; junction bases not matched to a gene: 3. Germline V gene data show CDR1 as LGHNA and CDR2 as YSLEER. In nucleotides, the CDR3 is TGCGCCAGCAGCTATACAGGGGACACTGAAGCTTTCTTT. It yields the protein CASSYTGDTEAFF.

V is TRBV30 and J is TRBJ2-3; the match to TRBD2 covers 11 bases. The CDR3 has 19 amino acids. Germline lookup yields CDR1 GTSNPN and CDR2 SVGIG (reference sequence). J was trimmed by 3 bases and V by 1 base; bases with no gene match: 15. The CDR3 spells CAWSGDSGGAWVWTDTQYF. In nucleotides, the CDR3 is TGTGCCTGGAGTGGGGATAGCGGGGGGGCCTGGGTATGGACAGATACGCAGTATTTT. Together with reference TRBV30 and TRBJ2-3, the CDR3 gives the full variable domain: SQTIHQWPATLVQPVGSPLSLECTVEGTSNPNLYWYRQAAGRGLQLLFYSVGIGQISSEVPQNLSASRPQDRQFILSSKKLLLSDSGFYLCAWSGDSGGAWVWTDTQYFGPGTRLTVL.

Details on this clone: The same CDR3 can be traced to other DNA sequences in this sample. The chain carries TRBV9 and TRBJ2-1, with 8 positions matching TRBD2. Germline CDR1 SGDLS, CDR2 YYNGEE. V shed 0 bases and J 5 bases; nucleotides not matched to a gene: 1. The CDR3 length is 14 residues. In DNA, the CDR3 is TGTGCCAGCAGCGTAGCCGGGGGGGACAATGAGCAGTTCTTC. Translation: CASSVAGGDNEQFF.

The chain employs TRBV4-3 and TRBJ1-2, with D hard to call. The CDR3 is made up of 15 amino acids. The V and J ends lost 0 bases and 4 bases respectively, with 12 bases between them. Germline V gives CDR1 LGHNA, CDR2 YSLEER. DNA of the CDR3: TGCGCCAGCAGCCAAGATGGTAGTCCCTCCTATGGCTACACCTTC. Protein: CASSQDGSPSYGYTF.

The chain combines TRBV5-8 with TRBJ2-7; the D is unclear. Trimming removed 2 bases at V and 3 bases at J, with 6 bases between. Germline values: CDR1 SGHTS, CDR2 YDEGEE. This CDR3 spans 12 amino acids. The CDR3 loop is CASSFLRYEQYF. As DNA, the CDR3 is TGTGCCAGCAGCTTTCTCCGCTACGAGCAGTACTTC.

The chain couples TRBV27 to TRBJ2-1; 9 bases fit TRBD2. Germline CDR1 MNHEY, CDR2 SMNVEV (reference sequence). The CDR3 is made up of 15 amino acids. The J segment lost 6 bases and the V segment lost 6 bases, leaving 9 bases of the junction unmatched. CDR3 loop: CASRQAGGGFNEQFF. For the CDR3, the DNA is TGTGCCAGCAGGCAAGCGGGGGGCGGGTTCAATGAGCAGTTCTTC.